This section outlines one T cell receptor (beta chain) sequence together with its context. Its target is unknown. The source of the sample is a study of T cells expressing NK-cell markers. Overall study: From sorted CD3+CD56+NKG2C+, CD3+CD56+NKG2C- and CD3+CD56-NKG2C+ T cells came the TCR beta repertoires. Whole-study findings and limits: The CD3+CD56-NKG2C+ fraction was also led by these clonotypes in a few donors.

There are 16 residues in the CDR3. Germline V gene sequence: CDR1 SGDLS, CDR2 YYNGEE. Production of TCR beta cDNA relied on 5'RACE template switching with UMIs. TCRdb re-called the 5' RACE reads and catalogs CDR3 proteins one per entry, DNA excluded. This sample's table reports almost 450,000 distinct CDR3 sequences. The rearrangement joins TRBV9 to TRBJ2-1; TCRdb designates TRBD1, a call that cannot be tested without DNA. The receptor's source is a woman aged 18-69 years in good health. Sequences were obtained from blood T cells: a sorted CD56 or NKG2C T cell subset, CD4+ or CD8+ T cells, or bulk PBMC T cells (not recorded which). This CDR3 reads CASSVGDNPVDDEQFF.